The 18 T cell receptor beta chains below all came from one sample that was sequenced in a study of quantifying T cell responses using KT2 cells. At the level of the study: TCR alpha and beta constant-region primers primed reverse transcription of RNA.

Each cDNA got a UMI-containing oligo ligated at its 3' end. An equimolar mix of RC1.1 and RC1.2 primed the beta chain across TRBC1 and TRBC2. TCRdb re-analysed the UMI-ligation and nested PCR reads in MiXCR, keeping a single row per CDR3 protein. Of 40,000 to 60,000 distinct CDR3 sequences in the sample, roughly 10% were seen once. The sequencing sample was made of PBMCs spiked with cells of the T cell clone KT2. The receptors originated from a human donor.

The rearrangement joins TRBV2 to TRBJ2-5; no firm D call. This CDR3 region has 14 residues. Trimming stripped 2 bases from V and 4 bases from J, with 11 bases between. Per the germline V gene, CDR1 is SNHLY and CDR2 is FYNNEI. The CDR3 is CASSETVVTETQYF. The CDR3 DNA is TGTGCCAGCAGTGAAACGGTAGTAACAGAGACCCAGTACTTC.

This rearrangement joins TRBV7-9 to TRBJ2-1; D is unresolved. The ends were cut back, 5 bases at V and 14 bases at J, with 13 bases in the middle. The V gene's germline CDR1 is SEHNR and CDR2 FQNEAQ (reference sequence). CDR3 size: 11 residues. The CDR3, as DNA: TGTGCCAGCAGCACGACAATTCCGGAGTTCTTC. This sequence encodes CASSTTIPEFF.

The V call is TRBV5-1, the J call TRBJ2-5, with D perhaps matching TRBD1 or TRBD2 (5 bases each). CDR1 SGHRS and CDR2 YFSETQ come from the germline V gene. V lost 0 bases to trimming and J lost 3 bases, with 12 bases between them. The CDR3 extends over 15 amino acids. DNA for the CDR3: TGCGCCAGCAGCTTGGCTTCCGGGGCCGAAGAGACCCAGTACTTC. Amino acids: CASSLASGAEETQYF.

Only a few counts were recorded for this clonotype. The chain carries TRBV11-2 and TRBJ2-3, with 9 bases identical to TRBD2. After removal of 3 bases from V and 6 bases from J, the junction contained 4 bases not matched to a gene. The CDR3 consists of 14 residues. Germline CDR1 reads SGHAT; CDR2 reads FQNNGV. This chain's CDR3 is CASSLGLAIDTQYF. The CDR3 DNA reads as TGTGCCAGCAGCTTGGGACTAGCTATCGATACGCAGTATTTT.

This clonotype was picked up many times. This sequence joins TRBV9 and TRBJ1-2; no firm D call. Germline CDR1 SGDLS, CDR2 YYNGEE. The V end lost 0 bases, the J end lost 0 bases, and 9 bases lay between the germline ends. This CDR3 has 15 amino acids. For the CDR3, the DNA is TGTGCCAGCAGCGTAGCAGGAGATACTAACTATGGCTACACCTTC. Residues: CASSVAGDTNYGYTF.

V is TRBV30 and J is TRBJ1-1, with TRBD1 matching over 8 bases. CDR1 is GTSNPN, CDR2 SVGIG, per germline (reference sequence). Trimming removed 5 bases from V and 0 bases from J; junction bases left unmatched: 11. CDR3 length: 16 amino acids. The CDR3 is CAWAPRTGNLNTEAFF. As DNA, the CDR3 is TGTGCCTGGGCGCCTCGGACAGGGAACTTGAACACTGAAGCTTTCTTT.

This clonotype was seen repeatedly, ten times or more. The genes are TRBV12-3 or TRBV12-4 and TRBJ1-1; tentatively, D is TRBD1 (5 bases). This CDR3 spans 13 amino acids. Trimming stripped 4 bases from V and 9 bases from J, with 15 bases between. The CDR3 sequence is CASSSYGGGKAFF. The CDR3, as DNA: TGTGCCAGCAGTTCCTATGGGGGTGGAAAAGCTTTCTTT.

This clonotype was detected ten times or more. The V gene is TRBV7-6, the J gene TRBJ2-1, with 9 bases fitting TRBD1. The germline V gene encodes CDR1 SGHVS and CDR2 FNYEAQ. The CDR3 contains 15 residues. J lost 5 bases, V lost 1 base, and 3 bases had no gene match. CDR3 sequence (DNA): TGTGCCAGCAGCTTAGTGGGACAGGGAAACAATGAGCAGTTCTTC. Translated, it gives CASSLVGQGNNEQFF. The full variable domain, its missing parts supplied by reference TRBV7-6 and TRBJ2-1, is GAGVSQSPRYKVTKRGQDVALRCDPISGHVSLYWYRQALGQGPEFLTYFNYEAQQDKSGLPNDRFSAERPEGSISTLTIQRTEQRDSAMYRCASSLVGQGNNEQFFGPGTRLTVL.

The rearrangement uses TRBV2 and TRBJ1-2; 11 nucleotides align to TRBD1. Germline CDR1 is SNHLY and CDR2 is FYNNEI. The CDR3 totals 16 residues. The junction had 10 bases not matched to a gene; V was cut back by 6 bases and J by 4 bases. The CDR3 spells CASSPGQGALFYGYTF. The CDR3, as DNA: TGTGCCAGCAGCCCCGGACAGGGGGCCCTTTTCTATGGCTACACCTTC.

At least ten counts were recorded for this clonotype. The chain couples TRBV7-6 to TRBJ2-7; D gene uncertain. The germline gives CDR1 SGHVS, CDR2 FNYEAQ. The CDR3 is made up of 13 amino acids. V was cut by 3 bases and J by 4 bases, with 10 bases left in between. The CDR3: CASSFAETYEQYF. CDR3 bases: TGTGCCAGCAGCTTCGCGGAGACATACGAGCAGTACTTC.

This clonotype has a handful of counts. The chain employs TRBV29-1 and TRBJ1-2, with TRBD1 matching 8 bases. The CDR3 is 13 amino acids. J gave up 6 bases and V 1 base, and 4 bases lay outside the gene matches. Germline CDR1 and CDR2: SQVTM and ANQGSEA. The CDR3 DNA reads as TGCAGCGTTGAAGCCAGGGGGCCCGATGGCTACACCTTC. Translated, it gives CSVEARGPDGYTF.

V and J are TRBV20-1 and TRBJ2-3, with D possibly called TRBD1 or TRBD2 (5 bases each). CDR1 DFQATT and CDR2 SNEGSKA come from the germline V gene (reference sequence). The CDR3 is made up of 14 amino acids. V gave up 4 bases and J gave up 1 base, with 12 bases separating them. CDR3 protein: CSANRDGRTDTQYF. For the CDR3, the DNA is TGCAGTGCTAACCGGGACGGTCGCACAGATACGCAGTATTTT.

This clonotype appeared many times. The chain combines TRBV24-1 with TRBJ2-1; D is unresolved. V was pared by 0 bases and J by 7 bases, with 6 bases between. The germline V gene has CDR1 KGHDR and CDR2 SFDVKD. This CDR3 region has 13 residues. CDR3 in amino acids: CATSDLLGNEQFF. The CDR3, as DNA: TGTGCCACCAGTGATTTGCTGGGGAATGAGCAGTTCTTC.

The rearrangement joins TRBV19 to TRBJ2-5; 14 positions match TRBD2. The germline V gene has CDR1 LNHDA and CDR2 SQIVND (reference sequence). The CDR3 runs 14 residues. The trim removed 7 bases at V and 4 bases at J, leaving 2 bases unmatched. CDR3 in DNA: TGTGCCAGTACGACTAGCGGGAGGGGAGAGACCCAGTACTTC. Translating it yields CASTTSGRGETQYF.

This clonotype was recorded a few times. The rearrangement joins TRBV27 to TRBJ1-2; TRBD1 might be the D (5 bases). Trimming pared 6 bases from V and 3 bases from J, leaving 17 bases between. CDR3 size: 15 residues. Germline V gene lookup returns CDR1 MNHEY and CDR2 SMNVEV (reference sequence). This CDR3 is CASSFRKGQHYGYTF. CDR3 DNA sequence: TGTGCCAGCAGCTTCAGAAAGGGGCAACACTATGGCTACACCTTC.

This clonotype has just a few counts. The chain joins TRBV6-6 to TRBJ2-1; TRBD2 matches at 11 bases. J lost 8 bases, V lost 8 bases, and 14 bases had no gene match. This CDR3 region has 16 residues. Germline lookup yields CDR1 MNHNY and CDR2 SVGAGI (reference sequence). The DNA for the CDR3 is TGTGCCAGCGCGCTTAGCGGGAGGGCCCGGCCCGATGAGCAGTTCTTC. Translation: CASALSGRARPDEQFF.

By share of the sample, this clonotype is medium-sized. This chain connects TRBV3-1 to TRBJ1-2; 8 bases match TRBD1. Losses at the gene ends were 1 base for V and 7 bases for J; bases not matched to a gene: 8. The CDR3 sequence is 15 residues long. The germline V gene has CDR1 LGHDT and CDR2 YNNKEL (reference sequence). The CDR3 bases are TGTGCCAGCAGCCAAGGGACAGGGAGAGGACGTGGCTACACCTTC. The encoded protein is CASSQGTGRGRGYTF.

This clonotype was detected a few times. The chain couples TRBV7-2 to TRBJ2-3; TRBD2 matches 8 bases. Per germline, CDR1 SGHTA and CDR2 FQGNSA. CDR3 length: 15 residues. The V and J ends lost 2 bases and 3 bases, in that order; junction bases with no gene match: 4. CDR3 amino acids: CASSLLASGTDTQYF. The CDR3 nucleotides read TGTGCCAGCAGCTTATTGGCTAGCGGGACAGATACGCAGTATTTT.